The rows below give T cell receptor beta chains drawn from one sample of a study of blood T cell repertoires in COVID-19. Repertoires were generated with immunoSEQ multiplex PCR, while TCRdb's copy carries only in-frame clones and drops some. The sample yields 100,000 or so clones, almost 95% seen once. Sequencing was carried out using peripheral blood. These TCRs come from a man in his fifties or sixties with active COVID-19. Both conserved end residues are part of each CDR3.

V: TRBV6-5
J: TRBJ1-2
CDR3: CATIDWNYGYTF

V: TRBV30
J: TRBJ2-5
CDR3: CAWSSGLGVQETQYF

V: TRBV5-1
J: TRBJ2-1
CDR3: CASSLAQGSYNEQFF

V: TRBV18
J: TRBJ1-5
CDR3: CASSPPGFPRGNQPQHF

V: TRBV18
J: TRBJ2-1
CDR3: CASSLRGRGQGKRGNSYNEQFF

V: TRBV5-1
J: TRBJ2-3
CDR3: CASSLGLAGGSTDTQYF

V: TRBV6-5
J: TRBJ1-1
CDR3: CASSPTSRAEAFF

V: TRBV10-2
J: TRBJ2-7
CDR3: CASSPGHGYEQYF

V: TRBV5-4
J: TRBJ2-7
CDR3: CASSSKREGRIEQYF

V: TRBV18
J: TRBJ1-4
CDR3: CASSPGQREKLFF

V: TRBV5-6
J: TRBJ1-4
CDR3: CASSQRPSDEKLFF

V: TRBV2
J: TRBJ1-1
CDR3: CASKGRTVQNTEAFF

V: TRBV15
J: TRBJ2-6
CDR3: CATSRDRVAANVLTF

V: TRBV5-1
J: TRBJ2-5
CDR3: CASSLAGGGGETQYF

V: TRBV5-1
J: TRBJ2-2
CDR3: CASSLAPRGGTGELFF

V: TRBV30
J: TRBJ1-6
CDR3: CACHVTLNSPLHF

V: TRBV12-5
J: TRBJ2-3
CDR3: CASGLASSGYTDTQYF

V: TRBV28
J: TRBJ2-5
CDR3: CASSSTSGSRKTQYF

V: TRBV2
J: TRBJ2-7
CDR3: CASSEPSGTRKDEQYF

V: TRBV2
J: TRBJ2-5
CDR3: CASSNSFQETQYF

V: TRBV3-1/TRBV3-2
J: TRBJ2-7
CDR3: CASSQAGTSGSYEQYF

V: TRBV5-1
J: TRBJ2-1
CDR3: CASSYSGQGRNEQFF